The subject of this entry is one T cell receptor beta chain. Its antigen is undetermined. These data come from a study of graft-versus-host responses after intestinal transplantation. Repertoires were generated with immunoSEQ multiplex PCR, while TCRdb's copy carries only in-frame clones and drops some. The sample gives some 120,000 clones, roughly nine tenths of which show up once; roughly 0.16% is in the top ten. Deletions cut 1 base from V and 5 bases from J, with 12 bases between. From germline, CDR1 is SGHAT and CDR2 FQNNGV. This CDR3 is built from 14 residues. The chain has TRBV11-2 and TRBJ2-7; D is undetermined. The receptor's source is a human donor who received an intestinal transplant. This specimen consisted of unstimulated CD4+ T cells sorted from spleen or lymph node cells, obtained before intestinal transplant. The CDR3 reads CASSLGRIANEQYF. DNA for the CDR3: TGTGCCAGCAGCTTAGGCCGCATTGCCAACGAGCAGTACTTC.